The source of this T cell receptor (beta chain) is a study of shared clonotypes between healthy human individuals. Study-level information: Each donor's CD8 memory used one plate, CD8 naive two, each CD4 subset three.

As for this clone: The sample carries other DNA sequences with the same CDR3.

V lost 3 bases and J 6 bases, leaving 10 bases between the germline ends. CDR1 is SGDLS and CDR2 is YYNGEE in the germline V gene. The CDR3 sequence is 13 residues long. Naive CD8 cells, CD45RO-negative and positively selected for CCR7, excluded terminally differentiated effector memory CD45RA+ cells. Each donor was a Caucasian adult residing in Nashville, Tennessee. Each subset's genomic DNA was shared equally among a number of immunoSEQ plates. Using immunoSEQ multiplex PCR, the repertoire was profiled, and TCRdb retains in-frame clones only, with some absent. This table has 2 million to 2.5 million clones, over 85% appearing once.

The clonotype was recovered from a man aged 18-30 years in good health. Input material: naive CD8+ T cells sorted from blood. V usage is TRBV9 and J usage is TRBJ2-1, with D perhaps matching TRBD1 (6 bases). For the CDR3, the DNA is TGTGCCAGCAGCGCACAGGGCGGCAATGAGCAGTTCTTC. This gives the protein CASSAQGGNEQFF.